One and the same sample provided the 17 T cell receptor beta chains below, sequenced in a study of Graves' ophthalmopathy and Graves' hyperthyroidism. Using RNA transcripts, the TCR beta CDR3 regions were amplified. The first-round RT-PCR employed HTBI primers together with the Qiagen OneStep RT-PCR kit. A multiplex PCR was then performed as the second round. TCRdb fed the multiplex PCR reads into MiXCR, producing one record per CDR3 protein. The table lists some 170,000 distinct CDR3 sequences, 35% to 50% of them singletons. Sample: peripheral blood. These receptor sequences come from a man aged 25-45 years with Graves' ophthalmopathy.

There are many counts of this clonotype. The V call is TRBV5-5, the J call TRBJ2-7, with unresolved D. The germline V gene encodes CDR1 SGHKS and CDR2 YYEKEE (reference sequence). Trimming removed 2 bases from V and 1 base from J, with 13 bases in between. This CDR3 contains 15 residues. In DNA, the CDR3 is TGTGCCAGCAGCTTTCTGTCCAGGACGTCCTACGAGCAGTACTTC. Translating gives CASSFLSRTSYEQYF.

This clonotype was recorded at least ten times. This sequence joins TRBV12-3 or TRBV12-4 and TRBJ2-2; D ambiguous. The CDR3 consists of 12 residues. The V gene lost 6 bases and the J gene lost 5 bases, with 7 bases spanning the gap. CDR3 nucleotide sequence: TGTGCCAGCAGCCCTGAAACCGGGGAGCTGTTTTTT. This translates into CASSPETGELFF.

The chain joins TRBV6-2 or TRBV6-3 to TRBJ2-7, with a tentative D call TRBD1 (5 bases). The CDR3 covers 15 residues. Between the trimmed V and J ends, which lost 7 bases and 4 bases, there was a span of 20 bases. Germline V gene lookup returns CDR1 MNHEY and CDR2 SVGEGT. This CDR3 reads CASITGHGSFYEQYF. DNA of the CDR3: TGTGCCAGCATAACCGGACATGGCAGTTTTTACGAGCAGTACTTC.

This clonotype has just one count. This chain uses TRBV12-3 or TRBV12-4 with TRBJ2-4, with a weak D call TRBD1 (5 bases). This CDR3 is built from 13 residues. V was shortened by 5 bases and J by 5 bases, with 10 bases between the two germline ends. CDR3 residues: CASSQEGENIQYF. The CDR3 bases are TGTGCCAGCAGTCAGGAAGGGGAAAACATTCAGTACTTC.

The sample holds many counts of this clonotype. The J gene is TRBJ1-3, the V gene TRBV28, with D possibly TRBD1 on 5 matching bases. Germline CDR1 reads MDHEN; CDR2 reads SYDVKM. The CDR3 runs 17 residues. The germline V and J ends were trimmed by 5 bases and 0 bases, with 17 bases remaining between them. The DNA for the CDR3 is TGTGCCAGCAGTCCCCCGGGACTCCTGAGCTCTGGAAACACCATATATTTT. Its protein product is CASSPPGLLSSGNTIYF. Full variable domain (rest looked up from reference TRBV28 and TRBJ1-3): DVKVTQSSRYLVKRTGEKVFLECVQDMDHENMFWYRQDPGLGLRLIYFSYDVKMKEKGDIPEGYSVSREKKERFSLILESASTNQTSMYLCASSPPGLLSSGNTIYFGEGSWLTVV.

This clonotype was seen at least ten times. The chain is built from TRBV6-1 and TRBJ2-7; tentatively, D is TRBD1 (5 bases). The CDR3 spans 18 residues. Germline CDR1 and CDR2: MNHNS and SASEGT. The ends were cut back, 3 bases at V and 5 bases at J, with 26 bases in the middle. This CDR3 reads CASSEFNYRLISPNEQYF. The CDR3 DNA sequence: TGTGCCAGCAGTGAGTTCAACTACAGGCTAATCTCCCCGAACGAGCAGTACTTC.

V gene TRBV6-2 or TRBV6-3 combines with J gene TRBJ1-5; no clear D gene. The length of the CDR3 is 14 residues. Deletions cut 2 bases from V and 4 bases from J, with 9 bases between. In germline, CDR1 is MNHEY, CDR2 SVGEGT. The CDR3 is CASSYLRANQPQHF. CDR3 sequence (DNA): TGTGCCAGCAGTTACCTACGGGCGAATCAGCCCCAGCATTTT.

This clonotype was counted ten times or more. This sequence joins TRBV12-3 or TRBV12-4 and TRBJ1-1, with D tentatively TRBD1 (5 bases). V was trimmed by 2 bases and J by 4 bases, leaving 14 bases between them. The CDR3 contains 15 residues. As DNA, the CDR3 is TGTGCCAGCAGTTTACAGAGGTCGGGGGGCACTGAAGCTTTCTTT. Amino acids: CASSLQRSGGTEAFF.

The chain has TRBV20-1 and TRBJ1-6, with D possibly TRBD1 on 5 matching bases. CDR3 length equals 13 residues. Trimming removed 6 bases from V and 7 bases from J, with 13 bases in between. Germline V gives CDR1 DFQATT, CDR2 SNEGSKA (reference sequence). The CDR3 DNA sequence: TGCAGTGCGCGGGACGGTTGGAATTCACCCCTCCACTTT. Translated: CSARDGWNSPLHF.

This clonotype was seen ten or more times. V is TRBV6-1 and J is TRBJ1-5; tentatively, D is TRBD1 (5 bases). The CDR3 sequence is 15 residues long. Germline CDR1 is MNHNS and CDR2 is SASEGT. Trimming cost V 6 bases and J 7 bases, with 19 bases left between them. The CDR3 region is CASREPGRAEQPQHF. The CDR3 DNA sequence: TGTGCCAGCAGAGAACCGGGACGGGCAGAACAGCCCCAGCATTTT.

This clonotype appeared many times. The chain has TRBV12-3 or TRBV12-4 and TRBJ2-3; TRBD2 aligns across 7 bases. The CDR3 loop spans 14 amino acids. Trimming at V came to 5 bases and at J to 4 bases, leaving 6 bases not matched to a gene. CDR3 sequence: CASSPLAGADTQYF. The DNA of the CDR3 is TGTGCCAGCAGTCCCCTCGCGGGGGCAGATACGCAGTATTTT.

The chain joins TRBV27 to TRBJ2-5; 13 nucleotides line up with TRBD2. CDR3 length: 17 residues. V was clipped by 0 bases and J by 1 base; unmatched bases: 2. Germline V gene sequence: CDR1 MNHEY, CDR2 SMNVEV (reference sequence). The CDR3 region has the DNA TGTGCCAGCAGTTTATCAACTAGCGGGAGGGCCCAAGAGACCCAGTACTTC. It translates to CASSLSTSGRAQETQYF.

This clonotype was recorded many times. The CDR3 DNA reads TGTGCCAGCAGTCCCCCGGTCGGACGGGGGAACACTGAAGCTTTCTTT. This sequence encodes CASSPPVGRGNTEAFF. This chain uses TRBV6-5 with TRBJ1-1; D remains unclear. V was trimmed by 5 bases and J by 1 base, leaving 17 bases between them. Germline-derived CDR1 and CDR2 are MNHEY and SVGAGI. The CDR3 spans 16 residues.

This clonotype was detected ten times or more. This chain links TRBV24-1 with TRBJ2-5; no reliable D call. This CDR3 has 13 amino acids. Germline CDR1 reads KGHDR; CDR2 reads SFDVKD. Between the trimmed V and J ends, which lost 5 bases and 2 bases, there was a span of 8 bases. The CDR3 bases are TGTGCCACCAGTGGATGGCGGCAAGAGACCCAGTACTTC. It encodes CATSGWRQETQYF.

V and J are TRBV12-3 or TRBV12-4 and TRBJ2-2; TRBD1 might be the D (6 bases). There are 15 residues in the CDR3. With 6 bases removed from V and 4 bases from J, the gap between germline ends came to 15 bases. The CDR3 protein is CASRGALDSTGELFF. The CDR3 nucleotides are TGTGCCAGCAGAGGCGCCCTGGACAGCACCGGGGAGCTGTTTTTT.

This clonotype was picked up many times. This chain connects TRBV30 to TRBJ1-2; D call uncertain. The V and J ends lost 4 bases and 6 bases respectively, with 12 bases between them. Germline loops: CDR1 GTSNPN, CDR2 SVGIG (reference sequence). The CDR3 is 12 amino acids. The CDR3 DNA reads as TGTGCCTGGAACCCGTCTAGGGATGGCTACACCTTC. It codes for CAWNPSRDGYTF.

This clonotype has at least ten counts. The CDR3, as DNA: TGTGCCAGCAGCTTAGACGGCCTTCAAGAGACCCAGTACTTC. Translating gives CASSLDGLQETQYF. J is TRBJ2-5 and V is TRBV7-8; D is uncertain. The CDR3 contains 14 residues. CDR1 SGHVS and CDR2 FQNEAQ come from the germline V gene. The V end lost 1 base, the J end lost 2 bases, and 8 bases lay between the germline ends.